This entry concerns a single T cell receptor beta chain. Its antigen is unidentified. TCRdb reprocessed the 5' RACE reads via MiXCR and lists one record per CDR3 protein. The sample records a few hundred thousand distinct CDR3 sequences, about 15% being singletons. This record comes from a study of T cells after yellow fever vaccination. Study observations and caveats: In post-booster samples, most primary-vaccination clones reappeared (roughly 96% CD4, approximately 91% CD8).

This CDR3 has 15 residues. V trimming: 3 bases; J trimming: 2 bases; junction bases outside the gene matches: 5. In germline, CDR1 is MNHEY, CDR2 SVGEGT. The specimen was PBMCs, collected more than 4 days after the first yellow fever vaccination. The receptor's source is a man younger than 35 who received the YFV17D yellow fever vaccine. The chain recombines TRBV6-2 or TRBV6-3 with TRBJ2-7, with 9 bases aligning to TRBD2. CDR3 sequence reads: CASSYGPSGAYEQYF. In DNA, the CDR3 is TGTGCCAGCAGTTATGGACCTAGCGGGGCCTACGAGCAGTACTTC.